This entry describes one T cell receptor beta chain. Its antigen is currently unknown. Investigators reverse transcribed all isolated RNA, so they sequenced expressed TCRB transcripts. The repertoire was sequenced with immunoSEQ multiplex PCR; TCRdb's copy has only in-frame clones and lacks some. The table shows some 360,000 clones, with 9.5% to 10% occurring only once. This entry belongs to a study of beta chain features in type 1 diabetes. Across the study: No patient-donor differences in age, gender, total cells or subset yield.

CDR1 and CDR2 from the germline V gene are LGHNA and YNFKEQ. This CDR3 is 15 amino acids long. Germline trimming cut 1 base from V and 2 bases from J; bases unmatched to any gene: 4. General study findings and limits: In every one of the four CD4+ subsets, TCRB CDR3s were moderately but significantly shorter in Type 1 diabetes patients. More deletions and fewer insertions at VDJ junctions were seen in type 1 diabetes patients. Compared to healthy donors, patients appeared to have naive, central memory and Treg TCRB repertoires that were more alike.

This TCR was sampled from a man aged 30 to 39 with type 1 diabetes. The chain uses TRBV4-2 and TRBJ2-7; the match to TRBD2 covers 8 bases. Sequenced sample: central memory CD4+ T cells from blood. In DNA, the CDR3 is TGTGCCAGCAGCCAAGCGACTAGCGAGGCCTACGAGCAGTACTTC. Protein product: CASSQATSEAYEQYF.